This T cell receptor beta chain was observed in a study of blood T cells in healthy people across ages. Germline V gives CDR1 MNHEY, CDR2 SMNVEV (reference sequence). There are 15 residues in the CDR3. The V end lost 7 bases, the J end lost 0 bases, and 16 bases lay between the germline ends. A second about 6 to 11 cycle PCR used barcoded and J-beta primers. TCRdb re-analysed the 5' RACE reads in MiXCR, keeping a single row per CDR3 protein. The table records 800,000 to 950,000 distinct CDR3 sequences, about 27% of them present only once. In its sample, this clonotype was seen a few times. Extractions gave at least 5.5 micrograms of total RNA per sample. These data were likewise used in another study, on T cells of mothers and their children. That work contributes: An overlap that was slightly higher, though non-significant, was seen in related mother-child pairs versus unrelated pairs.

Sequenced sample: blood. This receptor was obtained from a woman aged 40-49 years in good health. V and J are TRBV27 and TRBJ2-7; D call uncertain. DNA of the CDR3: TGTGCCAGCAATAGGCGGCAGCTCCTCTCCTACGAGCAGTACTTC. Its protein is CASNRRQLLSYEQYF.